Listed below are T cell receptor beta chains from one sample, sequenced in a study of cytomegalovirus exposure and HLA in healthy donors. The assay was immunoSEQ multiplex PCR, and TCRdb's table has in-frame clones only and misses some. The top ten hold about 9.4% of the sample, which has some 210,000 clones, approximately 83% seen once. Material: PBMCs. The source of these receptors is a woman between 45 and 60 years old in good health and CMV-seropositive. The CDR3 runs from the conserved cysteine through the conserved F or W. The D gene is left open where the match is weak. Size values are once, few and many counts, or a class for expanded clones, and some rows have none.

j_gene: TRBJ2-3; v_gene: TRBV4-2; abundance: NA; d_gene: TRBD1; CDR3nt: TGTGCCAGCAGCCCCGGACAGGGTAATAAGGATACGCAGTATTTT; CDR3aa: CASSPGQGNKDTQYF
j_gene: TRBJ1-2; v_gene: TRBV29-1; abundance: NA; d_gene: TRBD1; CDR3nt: TGCAGCACCACTCTGGGAACGGGACAGGGGGCGGGGTACACCTTC; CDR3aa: CSTTLGTGQGAGYTF
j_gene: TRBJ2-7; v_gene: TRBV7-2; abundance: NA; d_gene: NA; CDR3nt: TGTGCCAGCAGCCCCGACAGAACCTACGAGCAGTACTTC; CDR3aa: CASSPDRTYEQYF
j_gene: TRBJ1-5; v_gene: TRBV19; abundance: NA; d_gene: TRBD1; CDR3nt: TGTGCCAGTAGTGCAAGGGGGCGCCGAAGCAATCAGCCCCAGCATTTT; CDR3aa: CASSARGRRSNQPQHF
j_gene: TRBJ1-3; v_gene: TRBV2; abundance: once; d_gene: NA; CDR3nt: TGTGCCAGCAGTCCCACATCTGGAAACACCATATATTTT; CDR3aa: CASSPTSGNTIYF
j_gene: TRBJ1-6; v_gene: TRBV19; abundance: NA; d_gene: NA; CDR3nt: TGTGCCAGTAGTATCGGGGGGGTCAGGAATAATTCACCCCTCCACTTT; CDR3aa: CASSIGGVRNNSPLHF
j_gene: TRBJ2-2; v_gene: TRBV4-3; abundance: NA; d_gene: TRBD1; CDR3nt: TGCGCCAGCAGCCGACAGGGTAACACCGGGGAGCTGTTTTTT; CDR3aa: CASSRQGNTGELFF
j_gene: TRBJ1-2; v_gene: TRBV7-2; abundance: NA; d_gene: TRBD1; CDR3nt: TGTGCCAGCAGGGGACAGGGCACCAACTATGGCTACACCTTC; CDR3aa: CASRGQGTNYGYTF
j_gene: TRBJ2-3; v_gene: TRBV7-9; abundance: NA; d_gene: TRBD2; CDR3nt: TGTGCCAGCAGCCCCAAGACTAGCGGGGGAACAGATACGCAGTATTTT; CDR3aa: CASSPKTSGGTDTQYF
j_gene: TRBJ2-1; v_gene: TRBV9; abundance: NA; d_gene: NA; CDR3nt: TGTGCCAGCAGCGTCCGTAGCGGCCTGGAAGACAATGAGCAGTTCTTC; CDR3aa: CASSVRSGLEDNEQFF
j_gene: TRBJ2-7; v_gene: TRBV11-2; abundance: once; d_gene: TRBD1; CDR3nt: TGTGCCAGCAGCTTGGGGACAGGGGTCTACGAGCAGCACTTC; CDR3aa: CASSLGTGVYEQHF
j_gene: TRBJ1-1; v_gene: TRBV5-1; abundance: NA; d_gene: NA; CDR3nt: TGCGCCAGCAGCTTTCTCGGGGTGAACACTGAAGCTTTCTTT; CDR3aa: CASSFLGVNTEAFF
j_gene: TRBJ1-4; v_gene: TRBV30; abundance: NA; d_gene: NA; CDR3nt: TGTGCCTGGAGTCTGGGTGCGGCTAATGAAAAACTGTTTTTT; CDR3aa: CAWSLGAANEKLFF
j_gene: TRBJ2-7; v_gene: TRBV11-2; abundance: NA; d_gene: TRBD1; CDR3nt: TGTGCCAGCAGTCAAGGACAGGGAGGTTACGAGCAGTACTTC; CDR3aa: CASSQGQGGYEQYF
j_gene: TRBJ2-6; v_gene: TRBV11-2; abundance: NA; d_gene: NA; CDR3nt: TGTGCCAGCAGCTTATTAGGGTTGATGGGGGCCTCTGGGGCCAACGTCCTGACTTTC; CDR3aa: CASSLLGLMGASGANVLTF
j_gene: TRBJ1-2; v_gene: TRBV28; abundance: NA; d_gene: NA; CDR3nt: TGTGCCAGCAGTTTGCGGGGTCGCTACACCTTC; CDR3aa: CASSLRGRYTF
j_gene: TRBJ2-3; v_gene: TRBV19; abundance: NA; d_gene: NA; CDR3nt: TGTGCCAGTGCGCAGGGTACAGATACGCAGTATTTT; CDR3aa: CASAQGTDTQYF
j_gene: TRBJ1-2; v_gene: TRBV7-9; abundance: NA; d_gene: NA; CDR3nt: TGTTCCAGCAGCTTAAGGCTTAGCACACCGGGGGATGGCTACACCTTC; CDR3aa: CSSSLRLSTPGDGYTF
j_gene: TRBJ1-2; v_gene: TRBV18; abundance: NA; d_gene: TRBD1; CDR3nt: TGTGCCAGCTCTCCCCTCGGACAGGGTTCTTTCTATGGCTACACCTTC; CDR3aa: CASSPLGQGSFYGYTF
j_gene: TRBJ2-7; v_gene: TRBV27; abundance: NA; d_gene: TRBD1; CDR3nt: TGTGCCAGCAGGCTGACAGGGTCCCACGAGCAGTACTTC; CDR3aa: CASRLTGSHEQYF
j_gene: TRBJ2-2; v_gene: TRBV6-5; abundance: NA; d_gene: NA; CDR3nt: TGTGCCAGCAGGCGAAGTACTCACACCGGGGAGCTGTTTTTT; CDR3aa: CASRRSTHTGELFF
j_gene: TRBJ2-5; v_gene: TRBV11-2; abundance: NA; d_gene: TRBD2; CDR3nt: TGTGCCAGCAGCTCGGACCGGCGGGGGGAGACCCAGTACTTC; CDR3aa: CASSSDRRGETQYF
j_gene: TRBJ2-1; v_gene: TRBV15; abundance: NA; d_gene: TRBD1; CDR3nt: TGTGCCACCAGCATCGGTAACAGGGGCCATGAGCAGTTCTTC; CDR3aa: CATSIGNRGHEQFF
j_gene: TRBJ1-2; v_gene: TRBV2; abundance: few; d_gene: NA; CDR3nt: TGTGCCAGCAGTGGGGTCAGGGGTGAGAACTATGGCTACACCTTC; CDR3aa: CASSGVRGENYGYTF
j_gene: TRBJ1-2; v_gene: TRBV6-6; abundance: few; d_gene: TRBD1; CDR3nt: TGTGCCAGCAGTTCCACAGGGGACAGGGCTGGCTATGGCTACACCTTC; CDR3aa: CASSSTGDRAGYGYTF
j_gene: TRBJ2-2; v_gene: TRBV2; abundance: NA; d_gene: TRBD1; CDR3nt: TGTGCCAGCAGTCTGAGGGACAGGCGAGCCGGGGAGCTGTTTTTT; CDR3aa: CASSLRDRRAGELFF
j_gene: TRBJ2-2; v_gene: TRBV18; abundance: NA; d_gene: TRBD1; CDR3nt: TGTGCCAGCTCATCAACCCTCCCCAGACCGGGACAGGGGGTGAACACCGGGGAGCTGTTTTTT; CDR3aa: CASSSTLPRPGQGVNTGELFF
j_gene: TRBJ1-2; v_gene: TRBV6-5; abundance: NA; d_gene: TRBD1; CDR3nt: TGTGCCAGCACCCTCAGGGGGCACGGGGTTGGCTACACCTTC; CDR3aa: CASTLRGHGVGYTF
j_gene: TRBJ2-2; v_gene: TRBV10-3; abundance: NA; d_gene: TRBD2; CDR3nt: TGTGCCATCAGTGTTTCGGGGGGCGGGGAGCTGTTTTTT; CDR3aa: CAISVSGGGELFF
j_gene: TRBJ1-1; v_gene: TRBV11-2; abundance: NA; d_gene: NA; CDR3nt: TGTGCCAGCAGCCTCATAGGAGGGAGGGAGGAAGCTTTCTTT; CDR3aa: CASSLIGGREEAFF
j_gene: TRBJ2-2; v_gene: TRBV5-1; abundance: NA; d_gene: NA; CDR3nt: TGCGCCAGCAGCAACACAGGGAGTGATGCCGGGGAGCTGTTTTTT; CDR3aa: CASSNTGSDAGELFF
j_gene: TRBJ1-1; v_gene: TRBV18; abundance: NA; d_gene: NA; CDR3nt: TGTGCCAGCTCACCACTGGGGGGTCTGAACACTGAAGCTTTCTTT; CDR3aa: CASSPLGGLNTEAFF